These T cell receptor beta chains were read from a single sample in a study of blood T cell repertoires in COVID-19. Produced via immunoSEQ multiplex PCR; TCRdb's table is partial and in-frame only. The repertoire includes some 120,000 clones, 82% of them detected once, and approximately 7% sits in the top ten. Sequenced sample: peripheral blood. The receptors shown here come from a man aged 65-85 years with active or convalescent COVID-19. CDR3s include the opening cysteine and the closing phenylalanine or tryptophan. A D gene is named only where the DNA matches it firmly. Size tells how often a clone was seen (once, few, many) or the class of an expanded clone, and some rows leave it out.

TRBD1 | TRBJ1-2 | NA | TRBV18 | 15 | CASSLSRGQNYGYTF | TGTGCCAGCTCACTATCCAGGGGGCAGAACTATGGCTACACCTTC
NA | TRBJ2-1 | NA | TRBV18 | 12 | CASSPRQDGQFF | TGTGCCAGCTCACCACGACAGGATGGGCAGTTCTTC
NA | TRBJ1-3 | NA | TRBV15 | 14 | CATSTGVSGNTIYF | TGTGCCACCAGCACCGGGGTCTCTGGAAACACCATATATTTT
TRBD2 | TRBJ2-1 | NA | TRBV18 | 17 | CASSPPTTGGRGDEQFF | TGTGCCAGCTCACCACCGACGACGGGGGGGCGAGGGGATGAGCAGTTCTTC
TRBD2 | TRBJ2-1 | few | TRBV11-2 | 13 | CASSGILAGGQFF | TGTGCCAGCAGCGGAATTCTAGCGGGGGGGCAGTTCTTC
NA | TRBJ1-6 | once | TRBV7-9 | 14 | CASSYIDINSPLHF | TGTGCCAGCAGCTACATTGATATTAATTCACCCCTCCACTTT
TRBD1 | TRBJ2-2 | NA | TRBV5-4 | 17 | CASSLATGQGRAGELFF | TGTGCCAGCAGCTTGGCTACCGGACAGGGGAGAGCCGGGGAGCTGTTTTTT
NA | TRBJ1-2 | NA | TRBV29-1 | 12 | CSAGQLNYGYTF | TGCAGCGCCGGACAGCTAAACTATGGCTACACCTTC
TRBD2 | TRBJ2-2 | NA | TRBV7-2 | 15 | CASSLTWTSGVGLFF | TGTGCCAGCAGCTTAACCTGGACTAGCGGGGTCGGGCTGTTTTTT
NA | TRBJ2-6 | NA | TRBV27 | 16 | CASAGTSNSGANVLTF | TGTGCCAGCGCCGGGACATCCAACTCTGGGGCCAACGTCCTGACTTTC
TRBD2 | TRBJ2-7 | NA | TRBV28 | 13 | CVSQREGPYEQYF | TGTGTATCCCAGCGGGAGGGTCCCTACGAGCAGTACTTC
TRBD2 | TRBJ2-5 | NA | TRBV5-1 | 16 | CASSTGHGGASETQYF | TGCGCCAGCAGCACCGGTCACGGGGGGGCTTCGGAGACCCAGTACTTC
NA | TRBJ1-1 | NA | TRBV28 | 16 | CASSLPRGAGVTEAFF | TGTGCCAGCAGTTTACCGAGAGGGGCAGGGGTGACTGAAGCTTTCTTT
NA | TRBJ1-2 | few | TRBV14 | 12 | CASSQEAYGYTF | TGTGCCAGCAGCCAAGAGGCTTATGGCTACACCTTC
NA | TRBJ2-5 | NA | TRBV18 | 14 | CASSGDSYQETQYF | TGTGCCAGTTCGGGGGACAGTTACCAAGAGACCCAGTACTTC
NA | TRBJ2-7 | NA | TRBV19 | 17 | CASSIDLPGNYPYEQYF | TGTGCCAGTAGTATAGATCTCCCAGGGAACTACCCCTACGAGCAGTACTTC
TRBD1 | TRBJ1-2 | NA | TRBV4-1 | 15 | CASSQGRGQNYGYTF | TGCGCCAGCAGCCAAGGGCGGGGACAGAACTATGGCTACACCTTC
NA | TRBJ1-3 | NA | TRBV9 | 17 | CASSVSISGSSGNTIYF | TGTGCCAGCAGCGTCTCCATTTCAGGTTCCTCTGGAAACACCATATATTTT
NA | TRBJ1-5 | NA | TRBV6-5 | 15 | CASKEHRDRDQPQHF | TGTGCCAGCAAAGAGCACAGGGATAGGGATCAGCCCCAGCATTTT
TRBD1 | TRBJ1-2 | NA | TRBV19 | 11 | CASRTGTGYTF | TGTGCCAGCAGGACAGGAACTGGCTACACCTTC
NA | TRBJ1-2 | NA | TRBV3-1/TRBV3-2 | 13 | CASSQVEGYGYTF | TGTGCCAGCAGCCAAGTGGAGGGTTATGGCTACACCTTC
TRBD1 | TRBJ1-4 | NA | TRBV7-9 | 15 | CASRRTGGLLEKLFF | TGTGCCAGCAGGCGCACAGGGGGCCTCTTGGAAAAACTGTTTTTT
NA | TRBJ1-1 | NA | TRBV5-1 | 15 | CASSLARGSITEAFF | TGCGCCAGCAGCTTGGCGCGGGGTAGTATCACTGAAGCTTTCTTT
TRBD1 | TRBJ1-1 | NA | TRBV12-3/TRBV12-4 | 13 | CASSRTGFTEAFF | TGTGCCAGCAGTCGGACAGGGTTCACTGAAGCTTTCTTT
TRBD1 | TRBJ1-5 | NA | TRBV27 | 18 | CASRDPGQGALSNQPQHF | TGTGCCAGCAGGGACCCGGGACAGGGGGCTTTAAGCAATCAGCCCCAGCATTTT
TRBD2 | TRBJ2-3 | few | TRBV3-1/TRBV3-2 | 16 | CASTHGTSGRIDTQYF | TGTGCCAGCACACACGGGACTAGCGGGAGGATCGATACGCAGTATTTT
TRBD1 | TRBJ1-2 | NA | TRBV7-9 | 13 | CASSSTGDHGYTF | TGTGCCAGCAGCTCTACAGGGGATCATGGCTACACCTTC
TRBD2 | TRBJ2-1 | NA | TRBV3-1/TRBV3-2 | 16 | CASSPTGTRSLDEQFF | TGTGCCAGCAGCCCTACCGGGACTAGAAGCCTCGATGAGCAGTTCTTC
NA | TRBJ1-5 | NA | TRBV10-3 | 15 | CAIRANRDSNQPQHF | TGTGCCATCAGGGCCAACCGGGACTCCAATCAGCCCCAGCATTTT